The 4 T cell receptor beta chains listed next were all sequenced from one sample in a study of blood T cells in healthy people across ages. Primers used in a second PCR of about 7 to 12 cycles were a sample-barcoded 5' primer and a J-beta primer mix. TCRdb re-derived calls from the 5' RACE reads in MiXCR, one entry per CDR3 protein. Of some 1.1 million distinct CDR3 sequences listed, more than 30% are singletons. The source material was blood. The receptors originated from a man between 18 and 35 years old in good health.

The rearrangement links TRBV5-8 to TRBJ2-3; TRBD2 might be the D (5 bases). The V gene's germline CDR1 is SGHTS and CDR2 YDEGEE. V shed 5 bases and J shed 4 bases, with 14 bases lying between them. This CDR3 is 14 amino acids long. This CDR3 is CASRDRAGADTQYF. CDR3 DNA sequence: TGTGCCAGCAGAGACCGCGCCGGGGCAGATACGCAGTATTTT.

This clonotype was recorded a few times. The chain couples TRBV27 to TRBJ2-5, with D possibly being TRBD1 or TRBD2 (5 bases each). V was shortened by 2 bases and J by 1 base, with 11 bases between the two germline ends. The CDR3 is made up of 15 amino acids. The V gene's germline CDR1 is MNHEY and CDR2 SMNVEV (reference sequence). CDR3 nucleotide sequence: TGTGCCAGCAGTTTAAAGGGACGCCCCCAAGAGACCCAGTACTTC. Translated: CASSLKGRPQETQYF.

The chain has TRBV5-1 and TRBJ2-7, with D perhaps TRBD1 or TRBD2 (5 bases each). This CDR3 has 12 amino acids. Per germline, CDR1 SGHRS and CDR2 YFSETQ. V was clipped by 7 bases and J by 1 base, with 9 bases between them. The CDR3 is CASGTESYEQYF. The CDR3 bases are TGCGCCAGCGGGACGGAATCCTACGAGCAGTACTTC.

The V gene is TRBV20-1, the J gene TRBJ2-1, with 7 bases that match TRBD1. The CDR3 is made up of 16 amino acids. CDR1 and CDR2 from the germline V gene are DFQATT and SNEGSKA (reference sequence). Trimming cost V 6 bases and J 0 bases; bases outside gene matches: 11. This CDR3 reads CSAHDDRASSYNEQFF. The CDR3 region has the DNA TGCAGTGCCCACGATGACAGGGCAAGCTCCTACAATGAGCAGTTCTTC.